Shown below are 9 T cell receptor beta chains from a single sample sequenced in a study of T cell repertoires in cytomegalovirus infection. One entry per CDR3 protein, called by TCRdb with MiXCR from the reads. The sample gives 200,000 to 250,000 distinct CDR3 sequences, approximately 13% of which show up once; roughly 1.7% is in the top ten. The specimen sequenced was PBMCs. The receptors shown here come from a human donor in good health (CMV status not recorded). Some clones in this sample may be carry-over from other donors' samples.

This clonotype has a count of ten or more. CDR3 amino acids: CASSRTGGGEKLFF. The CDR3 DNA reads TGTGCCAGCAGTCGGACAGGCGGAGGTGAAAAACTGTTTTTT. The J gene is TRBJ1-4, the V gene TRBV7-2, with 7 bases that match TRBD1. The CDR3 covers 14 residues. The V segment lost 6 bases and the J segment 7 bases; nucleotides outside the gene matches: 8. Per the germline V gene, CDR1 is SGHTA and CDR2 is FQGNSA.

This clonotype was counted a few times. The V and J genes are TRBV20-1 and TRBJ2-3; perhaps TRBD1 as D (5 bases). The CDR3 contains 11 residues. Looked up from germline, CDR1 is DFQATT and CDR2 is SNEGSKA (reference sequence). CDR3 sequence (DNA): TGCACCGCCTCTAGGGGTGATACGCAGTATTTT. Protein product: CTASRGDTQYF.

This clonotype was recorded at least ten times. J is TRBJ2-6 and V is TRBV14, with D unclear. The germline gives CDR1 SGHDN, CDR2 FVKESK. The CDR3 totals 15 residues. Trimming shortened V by 3 bases and J by 5 bases, and 11 bases separated the two germline ends. The CDR3 loop reads CASSHLRSWANVLTF. The CDR3 DNA follows: TGTGCCAGCAGCCATCTAAGGTCCTGGGCCAACGTCCTGACTTTC.

This clonotype was detected ten times or more. The chain joins TRBV28 to TRBJ1-5; D not resolved. Germline V gene data show CDR1 as MDHEN and CDR2 as SYDVKM. V was pared by 7 bases and J by 0 bases, with 13 bases between. The CDR3 runs to 15 residues. This CDR3 is CASKWGRSSNQPQHF. In DNA form, the CDR3 reads TGTGCCAGCAAGTGGGGTCGAAGTAGCAATCAGCCCCAGCATTTT. Together with reference TRBV28 and TRBJ1-5, the CDR3 gives the full variable domain: DVKVTQSSRYLVKRTGEKVFLECVQDMDHENMFWYRQDPGLGLRLIYFSYDVKMKEKGDIPEGYSVSREKKERFSLILESASTNQTSMYLCASKWGRSSNQPQHFGDGTRLSIL.

The gene calls are TRBV29-1 and TRBJ2-5; tentative D call: TRBD2 (6 bases). The CDR3 runs to 13 residues. V lost 3 bases, J lost 3 bases, and 11 bases lay in between. Per the germline V gene, CDR1 is SQVTM and CDR2 is ANQGSEA. CDR3 region: CSVDPGGEETQYF. The CDR3 nucleotides are TGCAGCGTTGACCCCGGGGGAGAAGAGACCCAGTACTTC.

At least ten counts were recorded for this clonotype. The chain couples TRBV7-2 to TRBJ1-3; D unclear. Germline values: CDR1 SGHTA, CDR2 FQGNSA. This CDR3 is 16 amino acids long. V was clipped by 2 bases and J by 0 bases, with 11 bases between them. The CDR3, as DNA: TGTGCCAGCAGCTTATCTTCCGGGAACTCTGGAAACACCATATATTTT. Translated, it gives CASSLSSGNSGNTIYF.

The V call is TRBV20-1, the J call TRBJ1-2, with TRBD1 matching over 8 bases. Trimming removed 1 base from V and 1 base from J; junction bases left unmatched: 5. Germline V lookup: CDR1 DFQATT, CDR2 SNEGSKA (reference sequence). CDR3 length equals 15 residues. The CDR3 nucleotides read TGCAGTGCTAGAGGGGCAGGGGGCGGTAACTATGGCTACACCTTC. Protein sequence: CSARGAGGGNYGYTF.

This chain links TRBV12-3 or TRBV12-4 with TRBJ2-3; TRBD2 matches at 7 bases. CDR3 length: 14 amino acids. J was trimmed by 7 bases and V by 1 base; bases with no gene match: 5. CDR3 nucleotide sequence: TGTGCCAGCAGTTTAGGGACTAGGCCCAATACGCAGTATTTT. It is translated as CASSLGTRPNTQYF.

The table lists this clonotype with many counts. The rearrangement uses TRBV7-2 and TRBJ1-2, with D uncertain. V lost 5 bases, J lost 8 bases, and 12 bases lay in between. Germline lookup yields CDR1 SGHTA and CDR2 FQGNSA. CDR3 length: 12 amino acids. DNA of the CDR3: TGTGCCAGCAGCGTATGGACGAGGGGCTACACCTTC. Translated, it gives CASSVWTRGYTF.